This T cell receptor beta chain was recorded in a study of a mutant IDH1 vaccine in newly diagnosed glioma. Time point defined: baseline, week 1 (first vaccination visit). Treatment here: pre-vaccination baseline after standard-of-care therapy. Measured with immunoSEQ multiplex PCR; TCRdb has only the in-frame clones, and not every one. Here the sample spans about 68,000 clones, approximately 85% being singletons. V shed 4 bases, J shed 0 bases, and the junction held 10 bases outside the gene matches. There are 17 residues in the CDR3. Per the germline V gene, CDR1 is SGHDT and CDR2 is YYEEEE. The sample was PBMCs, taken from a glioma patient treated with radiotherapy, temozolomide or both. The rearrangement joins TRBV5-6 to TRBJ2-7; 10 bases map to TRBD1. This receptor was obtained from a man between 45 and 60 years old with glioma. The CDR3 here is CASSPSGQGPSSYEQYF. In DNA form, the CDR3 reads TGTGCCAGCAGCCCATCGGGACAGGGGCCGTCCTCCTACGAGCAGTACTTC.